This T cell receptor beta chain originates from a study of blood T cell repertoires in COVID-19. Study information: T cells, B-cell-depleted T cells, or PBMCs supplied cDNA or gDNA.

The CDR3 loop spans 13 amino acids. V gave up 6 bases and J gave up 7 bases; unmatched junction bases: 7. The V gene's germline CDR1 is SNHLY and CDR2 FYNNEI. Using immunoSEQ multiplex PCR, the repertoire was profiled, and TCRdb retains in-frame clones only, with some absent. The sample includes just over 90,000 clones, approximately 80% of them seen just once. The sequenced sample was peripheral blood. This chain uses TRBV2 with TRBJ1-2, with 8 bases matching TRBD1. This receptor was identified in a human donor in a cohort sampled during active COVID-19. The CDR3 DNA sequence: TGTGCCAGCAGGAGGACAGGGCTTAGTGGCTACACCTTC. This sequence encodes CASRRTGLSGYTF.